This T cell receptor (beta chain) was retrieved from a study of Graves' ophthalmopathy and Graves' hyperthyroidism. This clonotype was counted at least ten times. The antigen is not known. The CDR3 covers 14 residues. Per the germline V gene, CDR1 is SGHTA and CDR2 is FQGTGA. V shed 1 base and J shed 2 bases, with 9 bases lying between them. Study results and limitations: Stable hyperthyroidism and ophthalmopathy were told apart by a 13-signature model, which achieved less than 90% sensitivity and nearly 84% specificity. Blood also contained most of the expanded thyroid clonotypes above 0.001 frequency.

It was on clinical symptoms, serum thyroxine, TRAb, thyroid ultrasound and orbital computed tomography that diagnosis relied. Amplification of TCR beta CDR3 regions used RNA transcripts. The library came from an HTBI-primed first-round RT-PCR and a second-round multiplex PCR. In TCRdb, the multiplex PCR reads were re-called with MiXCR into one record per CDR3 protein. The sample has 210,000 or so distinct CDR3 sequences; about 32% are singletons. The sample taken for sequencing was peripheral blood. This receptor was obtained from a man aged 45 to 65 with Graves' ophthalmopathy. V gene TRBV7-3 combines with J gene TRBJ2-7; unclear D gene. The CDR3 loop is CASSLNPGPYEQYF. The CDR3 nucleotides are TGTGCCAGCAGCTTAAACCCCGGCCCCTACGAGCAGTACTTC.